Reported below is one TCR beta chain. Its specificity is not known. Time point denoted: sample taken at primary tumor resection. Whole RNA from tumor, nontumor lung or frozen PBMC was sequenced unsorted. V lost 8 bases to trimming and J lost 7 bases; unmatched junction nucleotides: 18. The CDR3 runs to 17 residues. CDR1 SNHLY and CDR2 FYNNEI come from the germline V gene. The sample is drawn from a study of spatial heterogeneity in lung cancer. Broader study findings: Ubiquitous expanded tumor TCRs were observed in blood more at resection than follow-up.

Each CDR3 protein gets one entry after TCRdb re-called the 5' RACE reads with MiXCR. The repertoire holds approximately 90,000 distinct CDR3 sequences, with over 8.5% as singletons. Specimen: PBMCs, collected at surgery. This receptor was identified in a male donor with early-stage non-small cell lung cancer. The chain has TRBV2 and TRBJ2-1, with 9 bases that match TRBD2. The CDR3 nucleotides are TGTGCCAGCCCTAGGAGGGGTCGTAGCGGGAGTGAAAATGAGCAGTTCTTC. Its protein product is CASPRRGRSGSENEQFF.